This is a list of T cell receptor beta chains from one sample in a study of Graves' ophthalmopathy and Graves' hyperthyroidism. TCRdb processed the multiplex PCR reads anew with MiXCR; each CDR3 protein has one entry. The data hold around 590,000 distinct CDR3 sequences, with 35% to 40% observed a single time. Sequenced: peripheral blood or thyroid tissue (not recorded which). All receptors come from an adult man with Graves' hyperthyroidism. Each CDR3 is given with its conserved first and last residue. The D gene is left open where the match is weak. Clone size is given for some rows only: seen once, a few or many times, or a class if the clone is expanded.

d_call | j_call | v_call | clone_size | cdr3_nt | cdr3_aa
TRBD1 | TRBJ1-6 | TRBV25-1 | . | TGTGCCAGCAGTCAGCCGGGACAGGGAGGTTCACCCCTCCACTTT | CASSQPGQGGSPLHF
. | TRBJ1-4 | TRBV2 | . | TGTGCCAGCAGTGAAGAGCTCCAGGGGATAACTAATGAAAAACTGTTTTTT | CASSEELQGITNEKLFF
. | TRBJ1-2 | TRBV6-5 | . | TGTGCCAGCACCGAAGGATCCCGGGGCGGCTACACCTTC | CASTEGSRGGYTF
. | TRBJ1-6 | TRBV4-1 | many | TGCGCCAGCAGCCAAGAAGCCGGCGGTTCACCCCTCCACTTT | CASSQEAGGSPLHF
. | TRBJ1-6 | TRBV29-1 | . | TGCAGCGTGTCGTCCGGGCCAGGCAATTCACCCCTCCACTTT | CSVSSGPGNSPLHF
TRBD2 | TRBJ2-7 | TRBV5-1 | few | TGCGCCAGCAGCGCGGGACTAGCGGGAGGGCCGAGTTCCTACGAGCAGTACTTC | CASSAGLAGGPSSYEQYF
. | TRBJ1-1 | TRBV9 | many | TGTGCCAGCAGCGACGGGCAGGGTGACACTGAAGCTTTCTTT | CASSDGQGDTEAFF
TRBD1 | TRBJ1-5 | TRBV6-6 | many | TGTGCCAGCAGATCAGGGGGATTGAATCAGCCCCAGCATTTT | CASRSGGLNQPQHF
TRBD1 | TRBJ2-3 | TRBV29-1 | few | TGCAGCGTTTCCGGGACAGTCCTTTTTGATACGCAGTATTTT | CSVSGTVLFDTQYF
TRBD2 | TRBJ2-7 | TRBV25-1 | . | TGTGCCAGCAGCCAAGATAGTTCCGGACTAGGGGTTCAAGAGCAGTACTTC | CASSQDSSGLGVQEQYF
. | TRBJ1-6 | TRBV9 | many | TGTGCCAGCAGCGTACCACAGTCACCCCTCCACTTT | CASSVPQSPLHF
TRBD1 | TRBJ1-1 | TRBV7-8 | . | TGTGCCTGGACCCCCCGCGACAGGGGATTCATGAACACTGAAGCTTTCTTT | CAWTPRDRGFMNTEAFF
. | TRBJ2-2 | TRBV6-5 | many | TGTGCCAGCAGTTACGGGAGGACCGGGGAGCTGTTTTTT | CASSYGRTGELFF
. | TRBJ1-2 | TRBV10-2 | . | TGCGCCAGCAGTGGGACAGCCTTCAACTATGGCTACACCTTC | CASSGTAFNYGYTF
TRBD2 | TRBJ2-5 | TRBV10-3 | once | TGTGCCATCAGTGAAGCGGGAAAAGAGACCCAGTACTTC | CAISEAGKETQYF
TRBD1 | TRBJ1-5 | TRBV29-1 | . | TGCAGCTCGGGACAGTTCAATCAGCCCCAGCATTTT | CSSGQFNQPQHF
TRBD2 | TRBJ2-5 | TRBV29-1 | many | TGCAGCGTTGTTGGGGGAGGGGTGGAGACCCAGTACTTC | CSVVGGGVETQYF
. | TRBJ2-5 | TRBV18 | . | TGTGCCAGCTCAAGCAGGGACCAAGAGACCCAGTACTTC | CASSSRDQETQYF
TRBD1 | TRBJ1-2 | TRBV6-5 | many | TGTGCCAGCAGTGAAGCGTGGGACAGGGCGCCGAGTGGCTACACCTTC | CASSEAWDRAPSGYTF
TRBD1 | TRBJ2-3 | TRBV6-5 | . | TGTGCCAGCAGGCAGGGGGCTAGCACAGATACGCAGTATTTT | CASRQGASTDTQYF
TRBD2 | TRBJ2-3 | TRBV2 | . | TGTGCCAGCAGTGAAGATAGACTAGCGGGGGTGACAGATACGCAGTATTTT | CASSEDRLAGVTDTQYF
TRBD1 | TRBJ2-2 | TRBV10-3 | many | TGTGCCACCGCGACAGGGTCCGGGGAGCTGTTTTTT | CATATGSGELFF
. | TRBJ2-7 | TRBV7-8 | . | TGTGCCAGCAGCTTGGATCGAAGTAAAGTGACCTACGAGCAGTACTTC | CASSLDRSKVTYEQYF
. | TRBJ1-2 | TRBV20-1 | many | TGCAGTGCCAGTAAAGAGAGGGGTAACTATGGCTACACCTTC | CSASKERGNYGYTF
TRBD2 | TRBJ2-7 | TRBV24-1 | few | TGTGCCACTAGTGATCGTTTCGGGACTAGCGATGAGGGGCAGTACTTC | CATSDRFGTSDEGQYF
TRBD2 | TRBJ2-7 | TRBV10-3 | . | TGTGCCACCCCCGTCTCTGGTCCGGCGAGCGGGAGGGCGAGCAGCTCCTACGAGCAGTACTTC | CATPVSGPASGRASSSYEQYF
TRBD1 | TRBJ1-1 | TRBV7-9 | . | TGTGCCAGCAGCTTACCACAGGGGGTCGAGGTTAACACTGAAGCTTTCTTT | CASSLPQGVEVNTEAFF
. | TRBJ1-1 | TRBV12-3/TRBV12-4 | many | TGTGCCAGCAGTTTAGTAGGGTCTGAAGCTTTCTTT | CASSLVGSEAFF
TRBD2 | TRBJ2-5 | TRBV5-1 | . | TGTGCCAGCAGCGTAGGTCCTAGCGGTTCCTACGAGCAGGGATTGGAGACCCAGTACTTC | CASSVGPSGSYEQGLETQYF
. | TRBJ2-2 | TRBV7-2 | . | TGTGCCAGCAGCAGAACAGGGATTTGGGGGGAGCTGTTTTTT | CASSRTGIWGELFF
. | TRBJ1-3 | TRBV25-1 | . | TGTGCCAGCTCACCAAGCCGGGGAGGTGGAAACACCATATATTTT | CASSPSRGGGNTIYF
TRBD2 | TRBJ2-2 | TRBV20-1 | many | TGCAGTGCTGGATCCGGGACTAGCGGCAACACCGGGGAGCTGTTTTTT | CSAGSGTSGNTGELFF
. | TRBJ2-1 | TRBV7-8 | . | TGTGCCAGCAGCTTAGAGGAGGGTTCCTACAATGAGCAGTTCTTC | CASSLEEGSYNEQFF
TRBD2 | TRBJ2-7 | TRBV6-1 | many | TGTGCCAGCAGTGAATCCCGACTAGCTTCCTACGAGCAGTACTTC | CASSESRLASYEQYF
. | TRBJ2-7 | TRBV7-2 | . | TGTGCCAGCAGCCCCGGACGTCGGGAGCAGTACTTC | CASSPGRREQYF
TRBD1 | TRBJ1-1 | TRBV7-9 | . | TGTGCCAGCGGACAGGGAGGGAATGAAGCTTTCTTT | CASGQGGNEAFF
. | TRBJ2-7 | TRBV7-8 | many | TGTGCCAGCAGCTTAGGACACCGGGACTACGAGCAGTACTTC | CASSLGHRDYEQYF
. | TRBJ1-1 | TRBV7-9 | many | TGTGCCAGCAGCTTAGCGCAGGGGATTAACACTGAAGCTTTCTTT | CASSLAQGINTEAFF
TRBD1 | TRBJ2-7 | TRBV5-6 | . | TGTGCCAGCAGCACCTCCGGGACAGCAATCTCCTACGAGCAGTACTTC | CASSTSGTAISYEQYF
TRBD1 | TRBJ2-7 | TRBV27 | . | TGTGCCAGCAGGTTCGGGACAGGGGTTAGCGAGCAGTACTTC | CASRFGTGVSEQYF
. | TRBJ1-2 | TRBV20-1 | few | TGCAGTGCTAGTTCGCCTTCACTTTATGGCTACACCTTC | CSASSPSLYGYTF
. | TRBJ2-3 | TRBV7-6 | . | TGTGCCAGCAGCTTAGGGGTGGCAGGAAGCACAGATACGCAGTATTTT | CASSLGVAGSTDTQYF
TRBD1 | TRBJ2-3 | TRBV20-1 | . | TGCAGTGCTAACAGGGGTCCTGTCACAGATACGCAGTATTTT | CSANRGPVTDTQYF
. | TRBJ2-7 | TRBV24-1 | . | TGTGCCACCAGTGGAGGCTACGAGCAGTACTTC | CATSGGYEQYF
TRBD2 | TRBJ2-2 | TRBV12-3/TRBV12-4 | . | TGTGCCAGCAGTTTAGGGCGAGCACTAGCGGGGGTGAACACCGGGGAGCTGTTTTTT | CASSLGRALAGVNTGELFF
TRBD1 | TRBJ1-1 | TRBV20-1 | few | TGCAGTGCACCGGGACAGTGGAACACTGAAGCTTTCTTT | CSAPGQWNTEAFF